These T cell receptor beta chains were read from a single sample in a study of cytomegalovirus exposure and HLA in healthy donors. Sequencing used immunoSEQ multiplex PCR; TCRdb keeps in-frame clones, though not all of them. The sample table includes approximately 58,000 clones. Specimen: PBMCs. These receptors were obtained from a man aged 25 to 40 in good health and CMV-seropositive. The CDR3 runs from the conserved cysteine through the conserved F or W. A D gene is named only where the DNA matches it firmly.

J gene	D gene	V gene	CDR3 protein	CDR3 DNA
TRBJ1-2	TRBD1	TRBV7-9	CASSLGTDYGYTF	TGTGCCAGCAGCCTTGGGACAGACTATGGCTACACCTTC
TRBJ1-2	TRBD1	TRBV28	CASSPITGGVANYGYTF	TGTGCCAGCAGCCCTATAACAGGGGGCGTCGCTAACTATGGCTACACCTTC
TRBJ1-6	TRBD1	TRBV5-1	CASRDSGDSNSPLHF	TGCGCCAGCAGAGACTCTGGGGACAGTAATTCACCCCTCCACTTT
TRBJ1-5	TRBD1	TRBV7-8	CASSPRDRGILRNQPQHF	TGTGCCAGCAGCCCCCGGGACAGGGGCATTTTACGCAATCAGCCCCAGCATTTT
TRBJ2-3	NA	TRBV27	CASRRASEDTQYF	TGTGCCAGCAGGCGGGCCTCTGAAGATACGCAGTATTTT
TRBJ2-3	TRBD2	TRBV6-1	CASSVGAGGSDTQYF	TGTGCCAGCAGTGTTGGGGCGGGGGGGTCAGATACGCAGTATTTT
TRBJ2-1	TRBD2	TRBV7-7	CASSLAGTSGKANEQFF	TGTGCTAGCAGCTTAGCGGGGACTAGCGGGAAAGCCAATGAGCAGTTCTTC
TRBJ2-3	NA	TRBV7-3	CASSPEVRDTQYF	TGTGCCAGCAGCCCGGAGGTTAGAGATACGCAGTATTTT
TRBJ2-1	NA	TRBV7-9	CASSLARGGGRDNEQFF	TGTGCCAGCAGCTTAGCCCGAGGGGGGGGAAGAGACAATGAGCAGTTCTTC
TRBJ1-1	TRBD1	TRBV6-5	CASRRTGLEDFF	TGTGCCAGCAGACGGACAGGGCTTGAAGATTTCTTT
TRBJ2-5	NA	TRBV11-3	CASSDAGGETQYF	TGTGCCAGCAGCGACGCGGGCGGGGAGACCCAGTACTTC
TRBJ1-2	NA	TRBV6-1	CASSEGPSDYGYTF	TGTGCCAGCAGTGAAGGGCCGTCTGACTATGGCTACACCTTC
TRBJ1-3	TRBD1	TRBV2	CASSTDRGGNTIYF	TGTGCCAGCAGTACAGACAGGGGTGGAAACACCATATATTTT
TRBJ1-3	TRBD1	TRBV6-5	CASSSGQTSGNTIYF	TGTGCCAGCAGTTCGGGACAGACTTCTGGAAACACCATATATTTT
TRBJ1-2	TRBD1	TRBV5-1	CASSPGQGGYGYTF	TGCGCCAGCAGCCCCGGACAGGGCGGCTATGGCTACACCTTC
TRBJ2-7	TRBD1	TRBV5-1	CASSVVSGTGPSYEQYF	TGCGCCAGCAGCGTGGTCTCGGGGACAGGACCTTCCTACGAGCAGTACTTC
TRBJ2-3	TRBD1	TRBV5-6	CASSSTGGYTDTQYF	TGTGCCAGCAGCTCCACAGGGGGCTACACAGATACGCAGTATTTT
TRBJ2-5	TRBD1	TRBV9	CASSGPGQGAMGTQYF	TGTGCCAGCAGTGGGCCGGGACAGGGGGCGATGGGGACCCAGTACTTC
TRBJ2-5	TRBD1	TRBV30	CAWKLPGETGGTKTQYF	TGTGCCTGGAAACTACCCGGGGAGACAGGGGGTACGAAGACCCAGTACTTC
TRBJ2-1	TRBD2	TRBV19	CASSPSTSGSTDNEQFF	TGTGCCAGTAGTCCGTCTACTAGCGGGAGCACCGACAATGAGCAGTTCTTC
TRBJ2-1	NA	TRBV7-3	CASSLTAGFLNEQFF	TGTGCCAGCAGCTTAACGGCGGGGTTTCTCAATGAGCAGTTCTTC
TRBJ2-7	NA	TRBV11-1	CASSSRLGQSEQYF	TGTGCCAGCAGCTCCCGACTCGGACAGAGCGAGCAGTACTTC
TRBJ1-2	TRBD1	TRBV9	CASSVEGQSNYGYTF	TGTGCCAGCAGCGTAGAGGGACAGAGTAACTATGGCTACACCTTC
TRBJ1-5	NA	TRBV6-1	CASSDRLDTPQHF	TGTGCCAGCAGTGACAGACTGGATACGCCCCAGCATTTT
TRBJ2-4	TRBD1	TRBV6-1	CASRAGGQNIQYF	TGTGCCAGCAGAGCAGGGGGACAAAACATTCAGTACTTC
TRBJ2-5	TRBD2	TRBV4-1	CASSQTSGYQTQYF	TGCGCCAGCAGCCAGACTAGCGGGTATCAGACCCAGTACTTC
TRBJ1-2	NA	TRBV9	CASSVVTGANYGYTF	TGTGCCAGCAGCGTAGTGACAGGCGCTAACTATGGCTACACCTTC
TRBJ1-2	TRBD1	TRBV7-9	CASSLPDRDGYTF	TGTGCCAGCAGCTTACCGGACAGGGATGGCTACACCTTC
TRBJ2-3	NA	TRBV10-1	CASARGFGEDTQYF	TGCGCCAGCGCGAGGGGGTTCGGGGAAGATACGCAGTATTTT
TRBJ2-7	TRBD2	TRBV5-4	CASSWTSGSYEQYF	TGTGCCAGCAGCTGGACTAGCGGGAGCTACGAGCAGTACTTC
TRBJ2-7	TRBD1	TRBV5-4	CASSPAGGFPYEQYF	TGTGCCAGCAGCCCAGCAGGGGGCTTCCCCTACGAGCAGTACTTC
TRBJ1-2	NA	TRBV5-6	CASSLAGNYGYTF	TGTGCCAGCAGCTTGGCCGGGAACTATGGCTACACCTTC
TRBJ2-7	NA	TRBV11-3	CASSLEKGGGNYEQYF	TGTGCCAGCAGCTTAGAAAAGGGCGGCGGGAACTACGAGCAGTACTTC
TRBJ2-4	NA	TRBV6-5	CASKGAGPQDIQYF	TGTGCCAGCAAAGGGGCGGGGCCGCAAGACATTCAGTACTTC
TRBJ1-1	TRBD1	TRBV7-9	CASSLQGAGTEAFF	TGTGCCAGCAGCTTACAGGGGGCGGGCACTGAAGCTTTCTTT
TRBJ2-1	TRBD1	TRBV4-1	CASSPRTGDIVDEQFF	TGCGCCAGCAGCCCCAGGACAGGGGATATTGTCGATGAGCAGTTCTTC
TRBJ2-7	NA	TRBV7-5	CARSPREDYEQYF	TGTGCCAGAAGCCCCCGGGAAGACTACGAGCAGTACTTC
TRBJ2-7	TRBD2	TRBV5-8	CASSLLRAGGIEQYF	TGTGCCAGCAGCCTCCTTCGTGCGGGGGGGATCGAGCAGTACTTC
TRBJ2-1	NA	TRBV7-9	CASSFESSYNEQFF	TGTGCCAGCAGCTTCGAGAGCTCCTACAATGAGCAGTTCTTC
TRBJ1-1	NA	TRBV29-1	CSAIRGGGTEAFF	TGCAGCGCCATCAGGGGCGGAGGCACTGAAGCTTTCTTT
TRBJ2-7	NA	TRBV6-1	CATHLQPSYEQYF	TGTGCCACTCATTTACAACCTTCCTACGAGCAGTACTTC
TRBJ2-2	NA	TRBV5-1	CASSLAGVSTGELFF	TGCGCCAGCAGCTTGGCGGGGGTATCCACCGGGGAGCTGTTTTTT
TRBJ2-7	NA	TRBV4-1	CASSPYQGGGGYEQYF	TGCGCCAGCAGCCCATATCAGGGGGGAGGTGGCTACGAGCAGTACTTC
TRBJ2-5	NA	TRBV13	CASSLRETQYF	TGTGCCAGCAGCTTGAGGGAGACCCAGTACTTC
TRBJ2-7	NA	TRBV7-9	CASSLEQGLVVEQYF	TGTGCCAGCAGCTTAGAACAGGGCCTTGTGGTCGAGCAGTACTTC
TRBJ1-2	NA	TRBV5-8	CASSLGGFNYGYTF	TGTGCCAGCAGCTTGGGAGGATTTAACTATGGCTACACCTTC
TRBJ2-7	NA	TRBV29-1	CSVESGEKSYEQYF	TGCAGCGTTGAATCGGGGGAGAAGTCCTACGAGCAGTACTTC
TRBJ2-1	TRBD2	TRBV10-3	CAISESASGWRDEQFF	TGTGCCATCAGTGAGTCGGCTAGCGGATGGAGGGATGAGCAGTTCTTC
TRBJ2-7	TRBD2	TRBV29-1	CSVRTSDYEQYF	TGCAGCGTTCGGACTAGCGACTACGAGCAGTACTTC
TRBJ2-7	NA	TRBV6-1	CASSENRALEQYF	TGTGCCAGCAGTGAGAACAGGGCGCTCGAGCAGTACTTC
TRBJ2-5	NA	TRBV5-1	CASSLGVAGNQETQYF	TGCGCCAGCAGCTTGGGAGTCGCGGGAAACCAAGAGACCCAGTACTTC
TRBJ2-7	NA	TRBV19	CASSIGADLTYEQYF	TGTGCCAGTAGTATAGGGGCAGACCTTACCTACGAGCAGTACTTC
TRBJ2-1	NA	TRBV6-5	CASSRGGLSDNEQFF	TGTGCCAGCAGCCGCGGGGGCCTCTCCGACAATGAGCAGTTCTTC
TRBJ2-7	TRBD1	TRBV7-2	CASSSGQGQDEQYF	TGTGCCAGCAGCTCTGGACAGGGGCAGGACGAGCAGTACTTC
TRBJ1-1	NA	TRBV12-5	CASSRQEMNTEAFF	TGTGCTAGTAGCAGACAGGAGATGAACACTGAAGCTTTCTTT
TRBJ1-1	NA	TRBV30	CAWSSRSDTEAFF	TGTGCCTGGAGTAGCAGGTCCGACACTGAAGCTTTCTTT
TRBJ2-1	NA	TRBV7-2	CASSLVAGSYNEQFF	TGTGCCAGCAGCTTAGTGGCGGGCTCCTACAATGAGCAGTTCTTC
TRBJ2-3	TRBD2	TRBV9	CASGLAGVADTQYF	TGTGCCAGCGGACTAGCGGGAGTCGCAGATACGCAGTATTTT